This T cell receptor beta chain was identified during a study of T cell responses to AZD1222 COVID-19 vaccine. Study findings and constraints: At baseline, just a handful of AZD1222 recipients tested seropositive. Nearly half of spike-specific TCRs reportedly target unmutated variant regions.

The V and J ends lost 5 bases and 0 bases respectively, with 4 bases between them. CDR1 is MNHEY and CDR2 is SVGEGT in the germline V gene. This CDR3 is built from 12 residues. A note on this clone: What it recognizes is unknown.

Sequencing used immunoSEQ multiplex PCR; TCRdb keeps in-frame clones, though not all of them. The sample has about 180,000 clones; 80% to 90% are singletons. This chain joins TRBV6-2 or TRBV6-3 and TRBJ2-5; D is ambiguous. The origin of this receptor is an adult in good health. Specimen: peripheral blood, collected on day 0 of AZD1222 vaccination. DNA of the CDR3: TGTGCCAGCAGTGGGTACCAAGAGACCCAGTACTTC. This translates into CASSGYQETQYF.